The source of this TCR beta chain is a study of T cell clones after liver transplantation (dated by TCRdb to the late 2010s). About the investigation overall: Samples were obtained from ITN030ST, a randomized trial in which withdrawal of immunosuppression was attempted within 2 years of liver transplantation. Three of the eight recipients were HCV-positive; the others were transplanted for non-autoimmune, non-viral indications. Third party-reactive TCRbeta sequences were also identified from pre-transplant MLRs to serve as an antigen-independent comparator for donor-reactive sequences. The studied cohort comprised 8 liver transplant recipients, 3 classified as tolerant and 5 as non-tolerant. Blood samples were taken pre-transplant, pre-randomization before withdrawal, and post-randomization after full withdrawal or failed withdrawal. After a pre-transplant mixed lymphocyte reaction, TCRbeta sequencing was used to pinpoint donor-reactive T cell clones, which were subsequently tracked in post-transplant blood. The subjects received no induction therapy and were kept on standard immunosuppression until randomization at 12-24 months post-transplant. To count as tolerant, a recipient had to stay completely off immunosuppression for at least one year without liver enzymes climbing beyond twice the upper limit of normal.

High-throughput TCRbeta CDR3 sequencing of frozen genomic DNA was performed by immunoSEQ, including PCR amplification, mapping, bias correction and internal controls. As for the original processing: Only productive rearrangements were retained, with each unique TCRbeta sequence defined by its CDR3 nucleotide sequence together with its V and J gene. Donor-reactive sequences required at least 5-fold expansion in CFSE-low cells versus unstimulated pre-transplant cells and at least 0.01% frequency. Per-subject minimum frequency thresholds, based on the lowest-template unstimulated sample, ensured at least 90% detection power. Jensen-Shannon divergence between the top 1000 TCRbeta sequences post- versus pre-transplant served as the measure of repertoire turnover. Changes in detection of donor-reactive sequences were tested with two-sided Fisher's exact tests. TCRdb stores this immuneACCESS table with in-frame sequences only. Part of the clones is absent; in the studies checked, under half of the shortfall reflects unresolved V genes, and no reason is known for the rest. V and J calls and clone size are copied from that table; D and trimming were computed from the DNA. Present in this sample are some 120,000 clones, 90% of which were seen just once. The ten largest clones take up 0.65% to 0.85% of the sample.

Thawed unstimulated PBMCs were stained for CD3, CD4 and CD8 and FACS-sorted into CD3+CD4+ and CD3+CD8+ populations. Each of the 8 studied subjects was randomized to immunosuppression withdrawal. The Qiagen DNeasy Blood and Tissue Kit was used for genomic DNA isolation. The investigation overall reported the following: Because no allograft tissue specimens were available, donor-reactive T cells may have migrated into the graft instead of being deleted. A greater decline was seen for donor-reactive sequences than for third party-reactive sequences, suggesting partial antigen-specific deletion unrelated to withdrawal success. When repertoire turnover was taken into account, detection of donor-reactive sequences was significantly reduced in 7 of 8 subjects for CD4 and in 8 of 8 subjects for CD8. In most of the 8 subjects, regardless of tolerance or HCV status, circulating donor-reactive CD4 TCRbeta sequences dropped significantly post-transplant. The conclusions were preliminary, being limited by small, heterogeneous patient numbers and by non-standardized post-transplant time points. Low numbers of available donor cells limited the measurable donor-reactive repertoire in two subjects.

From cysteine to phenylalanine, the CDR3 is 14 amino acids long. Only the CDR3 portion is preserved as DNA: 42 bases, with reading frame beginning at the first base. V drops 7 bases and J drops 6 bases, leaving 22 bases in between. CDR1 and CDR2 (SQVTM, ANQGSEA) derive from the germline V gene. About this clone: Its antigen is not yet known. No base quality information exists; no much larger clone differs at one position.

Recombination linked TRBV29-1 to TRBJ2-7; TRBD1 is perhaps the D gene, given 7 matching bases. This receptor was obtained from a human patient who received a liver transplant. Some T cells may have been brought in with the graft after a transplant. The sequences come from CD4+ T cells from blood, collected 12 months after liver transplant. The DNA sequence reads TGCAGCGCGGGGGACAGAAGGAATGTGGGCGAGCAGTACTTC. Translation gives CSAGDRRNVGEQYF.